This record looks at one TCR beta chain sequence and its context. All enrollees were roughly 18 to 100 years old and from roughly 26 US areas. The data were taken from a study of blood T cell repertoires in COVID-19. Study overall: Sources were T cells, B-cell-depleted T cells, or PBMCs; the material itself was cDNA or gDNA.

Libraries were prepared by immunoSEQ multiplex PCR; TCRdb keeps only in-frame clonotypes and omits some of them. Altogether 160,000 or so clones are present, around 84% being singletons, with the ten largest covering nearly 15%. The source material was PBMCs or T cells enriched from blood (not recorded which). The clonotype originates from a man in his forties or fifties who had recovered from COVID-19.

CDR3 in DNA: TGCAGCGTTGAGGGGGCTGGGAAACTGTTTTTT. This translates into CSVEGAGKLFF. V is TRBV29-1 and J is TRBJ1-4; a weak D match, TRBD1 (6 bases). The CDR3 consists of 11 residues. V was trimmed by 3 bases and J by 11 bases, leaving 10 bases between them. Germline V gene data show CDR1 as SQVTM and CDR2 as ANQGSEA.